The T cell receptor (beta chain) described here comes from a study of cytomegalovirus exposure and HLA in healthy donors. Germline lookup yields CDR1 LNHDA and CDR2 SQIVND (reference sequence). V lost 8 bases and J 0 bases, leaving 14 bases between the germline ends. The length of the CDR3 is 15 residues. As to this clone: Its antigen is unidentified.

The PCR was carried out with 60 Vbeta primers and 13 Jbeta primers. The repertoire was sequenced with immunoSEQ multiplex PCR; TCRdb's copy has only in-frame clones and lacks some. This sample's clone table lists approximately 70,000 clones. The study sampled nominally healthy donors, though unrecorded immune exposures were likely. Points from the study as a whole: The authors listed 180 or so TCR beta chains as cytomegalovirus-associated. Sequencing artifact likely explains a cluster of highly shared sequence variants.

The sample comprised PBMCs. This receptor was obtained from a woman aged 40-49 years in good health and CMV-seropositive. This rearrangement joins TRBV19 to TRBJ1-5; maybe TRBD1 (5 bases). CDR3 in DNA: TGTGCCAGTCAAGTGTTAGGGGATAGCAATCAGCCCCAGCATTTT. Encoded protein: CASQVLGDSNQPQHF.